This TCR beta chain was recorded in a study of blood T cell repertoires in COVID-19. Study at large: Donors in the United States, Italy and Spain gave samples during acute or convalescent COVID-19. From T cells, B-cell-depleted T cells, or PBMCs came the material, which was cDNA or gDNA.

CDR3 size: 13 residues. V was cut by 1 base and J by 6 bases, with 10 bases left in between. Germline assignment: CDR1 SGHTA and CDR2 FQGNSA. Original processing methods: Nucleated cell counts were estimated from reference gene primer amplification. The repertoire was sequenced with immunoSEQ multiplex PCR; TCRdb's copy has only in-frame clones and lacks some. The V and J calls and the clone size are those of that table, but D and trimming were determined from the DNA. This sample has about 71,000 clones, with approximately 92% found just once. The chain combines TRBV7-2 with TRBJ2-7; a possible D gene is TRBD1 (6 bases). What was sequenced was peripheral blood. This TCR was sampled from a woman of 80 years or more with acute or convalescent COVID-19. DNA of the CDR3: TGTGCCAGCAGCTTAGGACAGGCGTTCGAGCAGTACTTC. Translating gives CASSLGQAFEQYF.